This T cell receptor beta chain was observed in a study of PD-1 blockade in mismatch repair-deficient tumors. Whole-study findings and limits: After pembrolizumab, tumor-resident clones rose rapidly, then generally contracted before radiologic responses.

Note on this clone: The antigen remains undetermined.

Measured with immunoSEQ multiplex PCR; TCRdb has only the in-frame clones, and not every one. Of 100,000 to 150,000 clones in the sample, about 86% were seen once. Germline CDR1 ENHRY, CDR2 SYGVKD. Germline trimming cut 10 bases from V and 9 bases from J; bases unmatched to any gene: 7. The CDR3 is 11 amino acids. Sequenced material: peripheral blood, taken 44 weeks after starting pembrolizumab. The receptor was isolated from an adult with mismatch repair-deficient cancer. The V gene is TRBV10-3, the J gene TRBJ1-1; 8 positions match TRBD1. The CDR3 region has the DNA TGTGCCACCAAGGGACAGGCCCAAGCTTTCTTT. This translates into CATKGQAQAFF.